This T cell receptor beta chain was sequenced in a study of T cell repertoires in cytomegalovirus infection. At the level of the study: Both CMV infection and a matching HLA type were indicated by public TCR beta signatures.

The CDR3 loop spans 14 amino acids. Germline lookup yields CDR1 MDHEN and CDR2 SYDVKM. Trimming took off 2 bases at V and 2 bases at J, with 10 bases between the two ends. Overall study results and limits: HLA-C-restricted CMV-specific TCR beta clonotypes prevailed in the ex vivo response. CMV carriers having the relevant HLA were flagged by cumulative public TCR beta family frequency.

This clonotype was seen more than once but under ten times. Its cognate antigen is unknown. Via MiXCR, TCRdb re-called the reads, giving one row per CDR3 protein. The sample has about 300,000 distinct CDR3 sequences, roughly a quarter seen once. Sequenced input: PBMCs. The TCR comes from a human donor in good health (CMV status not recorded). Some clones in this sample may be carry-over from other donors' samples. V usage is TRBV28 and J usage is TRBJ2-7; D remains unclear. CDR3 amino acids: CASSLRLPPYEQYF. The CDR3 region has the DNA TGTGCCAGCAGTTTAAGACTGCCCCCCTACGAGCAGTACTTC.